A selection of T cell receptor beta chains follows, all from one sample in a study of cytomegalovirus exposure and HLA in healthy donors. Profiling relied on immunoSEQ multiplex PCR, and the TCRdb table lists in-frame clones only, not all of them. The repertoire has approximately 280,000 clones, 85% to 90% of them found once; the top ten carry less than 2.5%. The sequencing input was PBMCs. The source is a woman between 18 and 30 years old in good health and CMV-seronegative. Both conserved end residues are part of each CDR3. A D gene is named only where the DNA matches it firmly. The size entry is marked missing in some rows and otherwise reads once, few, many or a size class.

TRBV11-2	-	TRBJ2-1	-	CASSLDPAGKEFF	TGTGCCAGCAGCTTAGATCCGGCGGGAAAGGAGTTCTTC
TRBV2	-	TRBJ1-5	TRBD1	CASGRGQVSTPQHF	TGTGCCAGCGGTCGCGGACAGGTCTCAACGCCCCAGCATTTT
TRBV7-2	-	TRBJ2-1	-	CASSFGPSSYNEQFF	TGTGCCAGCAGCTTTGGGCCCAGCTCCTACAATGAGCAGTTCTTC
TRBV5-1	-	TRBJ1-1	TRBD1	CASSQQGSTEAFF	TGCGCCAGCAGCCAACAGGGGAGCACTGAAGCTTTCTTT
TRBV16	-	TRBJ1-1	TRBD1	CASSQRQGETEAFF	TGTGCCAGCAGCCAACGACAGGGTGAGACTGAAGCTTTCTTT
TRBV2	-	TRBJ2-5	TRBD2	CASSRIFLAGGRETQYF	TGTGCCAGCAGTAGAATCTTTCTAGCGGGGGGCCGGGAGACCCAGTACTTC
TRBV29-1	few	TRBJ1-2	TRBD1	CSVDTGGVGYTF	TGCAGCGTAGATACAGGGGGCGTTGGCTACACCTTC
TRBV27	-	TRBJ1-1	-	CASSPSTGWAEAFF	TGTGCCAGCAGTCCCTCGACAGGCTGGGCTGAAGCTTTCTTT
TRBV4-1	-	TRBJ2-5	TRBD2	CASSHVAGGRETQYF	TGCGCCAGCAGCCATGTAGCGGGGGGGAGAGAGACCCAGTACTTC
TRBV10-1	-	TRBJ1-6	-	CANTSGTPADSPLHF	TGCGCCAACACATCGGGGACTCCCGCGGATTCACCCCTCCACTTT
TRBV5-1	once	TRBJ2-5	TRBD1	CASSQDREETQYF	TGCGCCAGCAGCCAGGACAGGGAAGAGACCCAGTACTTC
TRBV6-5	-	TRBJ1-2	-	CASSWGLDSNYGYTF	TGTGCCAGCAGTTGGGGGTTGGACAGTAACTATGGCTACACCTTC
TRBV19	-	TRBJ1-2	-	CASSYRVSGGYTF	TGTGCCAGTAGTTACAGGGTGTCAGGTGGCTACACCTTC
TRBV9	-	TRBJ1-6	-	CASSATGGNSPLHF	TGTGCCAGCAGCGCAACTGGGGGCAATTCACCCCTCCACTTT
TRBV18	-	TRBJ1-5	-	CASSPEGGSQPQHF	TGTGCCAGCTCACCCGAGGGTGGAAGTCAGCCCCAGCATTTT
TRBV12-5	-	TRBJ1-1	-	CASGFPETGNTEAFF	TGTGCTAGTGGTTTCCCTGAGACAGGGAACACTGAAGCTTTCTTT
TRBV5-1	once	TRBJ2-5	TRBD2	CASSLGPGLAGEETQYF	TGCGCCAGCAGCTTGGGACCGGGACTAGCGGGGGAGGAGACCCAGTACTTC
TRBV5-1	-	TRBJ2-1	TRBD2	CASSLVPAGGRNEQFF	TGCGCCAGCAGCTTGGTGCCAGCGGGGGGAAGAAATGAGCAGTTCTTC
TRBV7-8	-	TRBJ2-3	-	CASSLIGWDTQYF	TGTGCCAGCAGCTTAATCGGTTGGGATACGCAGTATTTT
TRBV10-3	-	TRBJ1-5	TRBD1	CAISQGASNQPQHF	TGTGCCATCAGTCAGGGGGCAAGCAATCAGCCCCAGCATTTT
TRBV5-1	few	TRBJ2-1	TRBD2	CASSQLLAGVNNEQFF	TGCGCCAGCAGCCAGCTACTAGCGGGGGTTAACAATGAGCAGTTCTTC
TRBV7-7	-	TRBJ1-1	-	CASSPDGVNTEAFF	TGTGCTAGCAGCCCGGACGGGGTGAACACTGAAGCTTTCTTT
TRBV5-6	once	TRBJ1-2	-	CASSLTLQDKNYGYTF	TGTGCCAGCAGCTTGACCCTCCAGGATAAGAACTATGGCTACACCTTC
TRBV5-1	-	TRBJ1-1	-	CASSYGRSDTEAFF	TGCGCCAGCAGCTACGGCAGGTCGGACACTGAAGCTTTCTTT
TRBV2	once	TRBJ2-2	TRBD1	CASKMTGAGGELFF	TGTGCCAGCAAGATGACAGGGGCGGGCGGGGAGCTGTTTTTT
TRBV5-1	once	TRBJ2-5	-	CASAFPDRQETQYF	TGCGCCAGCGCTTTCCCCGACAGGCAAGAGACCCAGTACTTC
TRBV7-8	-	TRBJ1-3	-	CASSLGAGAGNTIYF	TGTGCCAGCAGCTTAGGGGCCGGGGCTGGAAACACCATATATTTT
TRBV5-4	-	TRBJ2-3	-	CASSLRVAATDTQYF	TGTGCCAGCAGCTTAAGGGTAGCGGCGACAGATACGCAGTATTTT
TRBV10-1	-	TRBJ1-2	TRBD1	CASSPPGQGGFRCGYTF	TGCGCCAGCAGCCCCCCGGGACAGGGGGGATTTCGGTGTGGCTACACCTTC
TRBV6-1	-	TRBJ1-2	-	CASSANRASTF	TGTGCCAGCAGTGCAAACAGGGCAAGCACCTTC
TRBV27	once	TRBJ1-3	TRBD1	CASSSQGLGNTIYF	TGTGCCAGCAGTTCACAGGGGCTCGGAAACACCATATATTTT
TRBV5-1	-	TRBJ2-7	TRBD1	CASSLARGQGSYEQYF	TGCGCCAGCAGCTTGGCCCGCGGACAGGGCTCCTACGAGCAGTACTTC
TRBV6-1	once	TRBJ2-3	-	CASSEGGGETDTQYF	TGTGCCAGCAGTGAAGGAGGGGGGGAAACAGATACGCAGTATTTT
TRBV27	-	TRBJ1-2	-	CASSPILKGDNYGYTF	TGTGCCAGCAGTCCGATCCTAAAGGGGGATAACTATGGCTACACCTTC
TRBV20-1	-	TRBJ2-7	-	CSALTQGRWYF	TGCAGTGCTCTAACACAGGGGAGGTGGTACTTC
TRBV27	-	TRBJ1-4	-	CASSLYSTNEKLFF	TGTGCCAGCAGTTTATATAGTACTAATGAAAAACTGTTTTTT
TRBV29-1	-	TRBJ2-1	TRBD1	CSVLGQGINEQFF	TGCAGCGTTCTCGGACAGGGGATCAATGAGCAGTTCTTC
TRBV5-1	once	TRBJ2-7	TRBD1	CASKSGTGTLYEQYF	TGCGCCAGCAAGTCGGGGACAGGGACCCTCTACGAGCAGTACTTC
TRBV5-1	-	TRBJ2-7	-	CASSVGPEGSEQYF	TGCGCCAGCAGCGTGGGACCTGAAGGGAGCGAGCAGTACTTC